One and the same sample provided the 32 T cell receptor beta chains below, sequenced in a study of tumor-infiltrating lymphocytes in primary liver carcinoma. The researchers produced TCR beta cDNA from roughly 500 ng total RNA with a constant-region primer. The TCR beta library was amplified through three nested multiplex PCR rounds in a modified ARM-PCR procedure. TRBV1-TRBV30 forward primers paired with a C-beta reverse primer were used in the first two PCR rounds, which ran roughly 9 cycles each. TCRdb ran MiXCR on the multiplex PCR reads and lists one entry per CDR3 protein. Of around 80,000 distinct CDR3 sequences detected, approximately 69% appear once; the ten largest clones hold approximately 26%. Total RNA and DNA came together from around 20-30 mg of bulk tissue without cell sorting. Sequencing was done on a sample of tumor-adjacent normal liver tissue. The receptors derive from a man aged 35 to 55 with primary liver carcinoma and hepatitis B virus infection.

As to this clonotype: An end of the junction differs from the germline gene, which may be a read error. The CDR3 loop is CSVEGQGIGGIQYF. The CDR3 DNA reads as TGCAGCGTTGAGGGGCAGGGCATCGGGGGCATTCAGTATTTC. The V call is TRBV29-1, the J call TRBJ2-4; the D gene could be TRBD1 or TRBD2 (6 bases each). CDR3 length equals 14 residues. From germline, CDR1 is SQVTM and CDR2 ANQGSEA.

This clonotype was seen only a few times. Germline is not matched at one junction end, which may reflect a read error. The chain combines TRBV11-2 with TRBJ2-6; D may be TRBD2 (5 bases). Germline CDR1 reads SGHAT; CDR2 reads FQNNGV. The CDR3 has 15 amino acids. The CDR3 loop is CPTQRPRSGTNVLTF. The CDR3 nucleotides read TGTCCCACTCAGCGGCCGCGCTCTGGGACCAACGTCCTGACTTTC.

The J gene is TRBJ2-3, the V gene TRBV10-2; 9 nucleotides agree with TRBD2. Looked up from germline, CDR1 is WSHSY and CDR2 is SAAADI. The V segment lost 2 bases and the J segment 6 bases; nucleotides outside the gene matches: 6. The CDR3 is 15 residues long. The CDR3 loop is CASSETGGGADTQYF. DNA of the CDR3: TGCGCCAGCAGTGAGACGGGCGGGGGGGCGGATACGCAGTATTTT.

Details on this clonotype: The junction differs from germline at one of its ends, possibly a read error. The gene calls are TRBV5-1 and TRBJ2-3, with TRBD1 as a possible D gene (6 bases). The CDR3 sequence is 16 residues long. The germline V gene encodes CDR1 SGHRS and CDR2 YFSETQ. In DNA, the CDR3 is TGCGCCAGCAGCTTGGCATCCAGGGGCTGGGCAGATACGCGGTATTTT. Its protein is CASSLASRGWADTRYF. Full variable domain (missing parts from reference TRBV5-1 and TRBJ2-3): KAGVTQTPRYLIKTRGQQVTLSCSPISGHRSVSWYQQTPGQGLQFLFEYFSETQRNKGNFPGRFSGRQFSNSRSEMNVSTLELGDSALYLCASSLASRGWADTRYFGPGTRLTVL.

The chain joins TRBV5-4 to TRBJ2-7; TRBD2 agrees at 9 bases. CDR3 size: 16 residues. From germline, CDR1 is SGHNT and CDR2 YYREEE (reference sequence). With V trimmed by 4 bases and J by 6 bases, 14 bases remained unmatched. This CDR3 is CASSKTSGGRGAEQYF. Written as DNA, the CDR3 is TGTGCCAGCAGCAAGACTAGCGGAGGTCGAGGGGCCGAGCAGTACTTC. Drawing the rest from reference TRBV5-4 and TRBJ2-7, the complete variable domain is ETGVTQSPTHLIKTRGQQVTLRCSSQSGHNTVSWYQQALGQGPQFIFQYYREEENGRGNFPPRFSGLQFPNYSSELNVNALELDDSALYLCASSKTSGGRGAEQYFGPGTRLTVT.

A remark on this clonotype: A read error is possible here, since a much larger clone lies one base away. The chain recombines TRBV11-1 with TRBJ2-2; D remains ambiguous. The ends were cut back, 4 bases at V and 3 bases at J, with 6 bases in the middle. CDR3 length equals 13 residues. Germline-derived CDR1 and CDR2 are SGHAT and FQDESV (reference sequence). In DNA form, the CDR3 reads TGTGCCAGCAGCTGTTGGGACACCGGGGAGCTGTTTTTT. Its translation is CASSCWDTGELFF.

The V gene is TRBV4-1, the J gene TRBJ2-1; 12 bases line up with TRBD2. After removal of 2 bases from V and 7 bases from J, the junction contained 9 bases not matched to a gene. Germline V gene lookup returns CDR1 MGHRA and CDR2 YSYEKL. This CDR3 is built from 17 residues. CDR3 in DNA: TGCGCCAGCAGCCAAAGCGACACTAGCGGGAGGTATAATGAGCAGTTCTTC. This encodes CASSQSDTSGRYNEQFF.

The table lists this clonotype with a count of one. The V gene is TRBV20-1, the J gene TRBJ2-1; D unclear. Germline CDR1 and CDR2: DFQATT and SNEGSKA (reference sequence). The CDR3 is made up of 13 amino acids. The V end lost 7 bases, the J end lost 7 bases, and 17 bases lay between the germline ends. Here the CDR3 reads CSGGSFSINEQFF. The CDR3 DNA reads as TGCAGTGGAGGAAGCTTTTCAATAAATGAGCAGTTCTTC.

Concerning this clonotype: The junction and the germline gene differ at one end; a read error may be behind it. This chain's CDR3 is CDSSNAGQETQYF. The CDR3 DNA reads as TGTGACAGCAGCAACGCGGGCCAAGAGACCCAGTACTTC. This sequence joins TRBV2 and TRBJ2-5; TRBD2 might be the D (5 bases). There are 13 residues in the CDR3. Per the germline V gene, CDR1 is SNHLY and CDR2 is FYNNEI.

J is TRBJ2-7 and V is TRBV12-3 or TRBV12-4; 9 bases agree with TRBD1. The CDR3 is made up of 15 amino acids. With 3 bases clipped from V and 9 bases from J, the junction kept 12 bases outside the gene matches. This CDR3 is CASSFSGQGRFVQYF. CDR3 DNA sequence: TGTGCCAGCAGTTTTTCGGGACAGGGACGTTTCGTGCAGTACTTC.

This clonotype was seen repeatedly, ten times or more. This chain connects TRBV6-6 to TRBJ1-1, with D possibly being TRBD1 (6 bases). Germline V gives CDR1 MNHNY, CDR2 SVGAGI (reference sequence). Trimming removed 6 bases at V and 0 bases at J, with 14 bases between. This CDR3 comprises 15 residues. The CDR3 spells CASSLTDSMNTEAFF. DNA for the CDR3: TGTGCCAGCAGCTTAACGGACAGCATGAACACTGAAGCTTTCTTT.

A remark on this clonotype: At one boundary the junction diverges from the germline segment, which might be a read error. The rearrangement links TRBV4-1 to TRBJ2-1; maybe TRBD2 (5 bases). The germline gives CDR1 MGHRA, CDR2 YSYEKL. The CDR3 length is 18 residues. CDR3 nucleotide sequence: TGCGCCAGCAGCCAACGCTTGAGTGGCTACCAAGACTACAATCAGCAGTTCTTC. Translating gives CASSQRLSGYQDYNQQFF.

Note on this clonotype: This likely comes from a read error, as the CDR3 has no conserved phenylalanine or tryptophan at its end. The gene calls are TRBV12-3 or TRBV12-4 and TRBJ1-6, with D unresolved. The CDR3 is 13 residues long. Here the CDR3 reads CSSSLAPGSPLHS. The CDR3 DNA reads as TGTTCCAGCAGTTTAGCGCCCGGTTCACCCCTCCACTCT.

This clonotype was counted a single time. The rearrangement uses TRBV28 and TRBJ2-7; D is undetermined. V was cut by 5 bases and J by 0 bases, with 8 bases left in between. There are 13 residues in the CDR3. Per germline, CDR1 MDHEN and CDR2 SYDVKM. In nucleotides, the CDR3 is TGTGCCAGCAGTCCCCCATCCTCCTACGAGCAGTACTTC. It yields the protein CASSPPSSYEQYF.

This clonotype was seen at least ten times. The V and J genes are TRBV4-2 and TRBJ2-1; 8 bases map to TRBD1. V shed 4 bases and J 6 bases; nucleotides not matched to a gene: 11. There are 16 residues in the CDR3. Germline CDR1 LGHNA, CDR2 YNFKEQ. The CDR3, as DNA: TGTGCCAGCAGCCGACGGACAGGGTCAGGTGTCAATGAGCAGTTCTTC. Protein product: CASSRRTGSGVNEQFF.

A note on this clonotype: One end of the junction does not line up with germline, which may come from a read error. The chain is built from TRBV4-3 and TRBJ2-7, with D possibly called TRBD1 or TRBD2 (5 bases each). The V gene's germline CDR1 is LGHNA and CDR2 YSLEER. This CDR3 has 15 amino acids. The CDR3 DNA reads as TGCGACAGCAACCAAGGATCGGGACGGAACTACGAGCAGTACTTC. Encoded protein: CDSNQGSGRNYEQYF.

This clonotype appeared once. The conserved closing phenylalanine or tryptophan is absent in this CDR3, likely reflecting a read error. The DNA for the CDR3 is TGTGCCAGCAGTCCTCACCCGGACAGAACTAACTATGGCTACACCTCC. Translated, it gives CASSPHPDRTNYGYTS. The chain has TRBV5-5 and TRBJ1-2, with D tentatively TRBD1 (6 bases). This CDR3 region has 16 residues. V dropped 5 bases and J dropped 0 bases, with 17 bases sitting between them. Germline CDR1 and CDR2: SGHKS and YYEKEE (reference sequence).

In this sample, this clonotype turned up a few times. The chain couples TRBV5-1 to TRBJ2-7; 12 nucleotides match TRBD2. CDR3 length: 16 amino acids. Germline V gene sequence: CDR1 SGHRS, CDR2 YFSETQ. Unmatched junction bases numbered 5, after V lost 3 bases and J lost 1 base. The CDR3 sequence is CASSSPLAGGSYEQYF. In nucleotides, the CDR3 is TGCGCCAGCAGCTCACCACTAGCGGGGGGTTCCTACGAGCAGTACTTC.

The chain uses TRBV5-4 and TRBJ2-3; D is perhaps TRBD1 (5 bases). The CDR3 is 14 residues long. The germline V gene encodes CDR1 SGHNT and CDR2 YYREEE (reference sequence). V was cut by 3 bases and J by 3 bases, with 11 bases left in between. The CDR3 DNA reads TGTGCCAGCAGCTCCAAGGACAATACAGATACGCAGTATTTT. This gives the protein CASSSKDNTDTQYF.

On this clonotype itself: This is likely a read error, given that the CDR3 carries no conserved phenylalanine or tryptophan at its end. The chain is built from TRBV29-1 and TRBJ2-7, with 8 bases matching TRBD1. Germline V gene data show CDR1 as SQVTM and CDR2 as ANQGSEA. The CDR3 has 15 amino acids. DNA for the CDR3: TGCAGCGTTGAAGTCCTCGGACAGGGTTCCTACGTGCAGTACTTA. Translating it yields CSVEVLGQGSYVQYL.

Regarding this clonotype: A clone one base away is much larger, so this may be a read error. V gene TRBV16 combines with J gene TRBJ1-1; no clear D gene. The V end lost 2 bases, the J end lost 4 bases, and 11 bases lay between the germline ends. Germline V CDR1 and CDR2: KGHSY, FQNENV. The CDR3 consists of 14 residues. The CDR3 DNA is TGTGCCAGCAGCCAAGGTTTTATGATCACTGAAGCTTTCTTT. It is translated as CASSQGFMITEAFF. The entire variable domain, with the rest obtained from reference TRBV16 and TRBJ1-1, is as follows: GEEVAQTPKHLVRGEGQKAKLYCAPIKGHSYVFWYQQVLKNEFKFLISFQNENVFDETGMPKERFSAKCLPNSPCSLEIQATKLEDSAVYFCASSQGFMITEAFFGQGTRLTVV.

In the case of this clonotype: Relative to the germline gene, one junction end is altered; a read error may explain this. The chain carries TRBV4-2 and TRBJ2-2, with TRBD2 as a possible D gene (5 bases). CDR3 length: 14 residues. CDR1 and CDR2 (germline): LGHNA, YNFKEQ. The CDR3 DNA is TGTGTCAGCAGCACAGAGGGTTACACCGGGGAGCTGTCTTTT. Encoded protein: CVSSTEGYTGELSF.

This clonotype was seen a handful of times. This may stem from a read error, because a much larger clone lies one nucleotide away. CDR3 DNA sequence: TGTGCCTGGAGTGGACTAGCGGGAAGGTGCAATGAGCAGTTCTTC. Residues: CAWSGLAGRCNEQFF. This chain connects TRBV30 to TRBJ2-1, with 11 bases that match TRBD2. This CDR3 contains 15 residues. Losses at the gene ends were 1 base for V and 6 bases for J; bases not matched to a gene: 5. Germline CDR1 and CDR2: GTSNPN and SVGIG (reference sequence). Together with reference TRBV30 and TRBJ2-1, the CDR3 gives the full variable domain: SQTIHQWPATLVQPVGSPLSLECTVEGTSNPNLYWYRQAAGRGLQLLFYSVGIGQISSEVPQNLSASRPQDRQFILSSKKLLLSDSGFYLCAWSGLAGRCNEQFFGPGTRLTVL.

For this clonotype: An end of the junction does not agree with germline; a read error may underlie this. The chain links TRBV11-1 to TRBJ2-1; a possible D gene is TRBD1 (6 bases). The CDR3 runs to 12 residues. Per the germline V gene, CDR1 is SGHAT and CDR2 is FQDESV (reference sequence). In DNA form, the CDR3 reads TGTGTCAACGCAGGGGCCTACAACGAGCAGTTCTTC. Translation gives CVNAGAYNEQFF.

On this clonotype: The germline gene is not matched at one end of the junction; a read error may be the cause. This chain's CDR3 is CASSSSISYNEQFF. CDR3 DNA: TGTGCCAGTAGTTCATCGATCTCCTACAATGAGCAGTTCTTC. The chain couples TRBV12-3 or TRBV12-4 to TRBJ2-1, with D unclear. The CDR3 is 14 amino acids.

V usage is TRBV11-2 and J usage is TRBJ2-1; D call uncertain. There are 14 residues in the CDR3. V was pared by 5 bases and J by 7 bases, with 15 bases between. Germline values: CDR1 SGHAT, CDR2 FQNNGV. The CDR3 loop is CASSTAAGGNEQFF. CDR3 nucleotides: TGTGCCAGCAGCACCGCTGCAGGCGGTAATGAGCAGTTCTTC.

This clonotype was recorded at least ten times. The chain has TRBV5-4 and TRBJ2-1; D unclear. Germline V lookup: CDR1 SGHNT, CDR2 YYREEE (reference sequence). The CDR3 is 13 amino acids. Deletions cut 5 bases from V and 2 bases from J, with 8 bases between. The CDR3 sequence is CASRAETYNEQFF. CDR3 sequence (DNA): TGTGCCAGCAGGGCAGAAACCTACAATGAGCAGTTCTTC.

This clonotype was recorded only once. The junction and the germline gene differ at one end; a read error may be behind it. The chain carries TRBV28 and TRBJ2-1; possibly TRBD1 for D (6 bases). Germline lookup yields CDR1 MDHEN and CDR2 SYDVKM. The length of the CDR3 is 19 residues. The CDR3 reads CASSRGQPQRPNSYNEHFF. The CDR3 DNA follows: TGTGCCAGCAGCCGAGGACAGCCCCAACGTCCCAACTCCTACAATGAGCACTTCTTC.

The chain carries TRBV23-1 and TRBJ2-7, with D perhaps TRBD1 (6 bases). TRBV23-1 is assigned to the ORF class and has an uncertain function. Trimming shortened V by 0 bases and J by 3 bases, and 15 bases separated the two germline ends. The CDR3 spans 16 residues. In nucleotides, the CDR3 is TGCGCCAGCAGTCAATCGGGGGACAAGACAGACTACGAGCAGTACTTC. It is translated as CASSQSGDKTDYEQYF.

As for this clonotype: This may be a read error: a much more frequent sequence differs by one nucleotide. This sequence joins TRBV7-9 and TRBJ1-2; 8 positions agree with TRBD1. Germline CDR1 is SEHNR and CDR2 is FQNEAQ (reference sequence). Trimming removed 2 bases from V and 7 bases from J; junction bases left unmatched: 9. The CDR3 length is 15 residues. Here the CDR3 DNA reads TGTGCCAGCAGCTTACCCGTCACAGGGGGTGGTGGCTACACCTTC. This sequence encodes CASSLPVTGGGGYTF.

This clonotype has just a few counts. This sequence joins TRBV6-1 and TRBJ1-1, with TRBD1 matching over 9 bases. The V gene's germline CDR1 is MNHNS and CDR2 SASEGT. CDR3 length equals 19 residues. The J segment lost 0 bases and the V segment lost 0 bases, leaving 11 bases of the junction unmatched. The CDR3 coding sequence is TGTGCCAGCAGTGAAGCGCTTCTTTTAGGGACAGGGTTGAACACTGAAGCTTTCTTT. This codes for CASSEALLLGTGLNTEAFF.

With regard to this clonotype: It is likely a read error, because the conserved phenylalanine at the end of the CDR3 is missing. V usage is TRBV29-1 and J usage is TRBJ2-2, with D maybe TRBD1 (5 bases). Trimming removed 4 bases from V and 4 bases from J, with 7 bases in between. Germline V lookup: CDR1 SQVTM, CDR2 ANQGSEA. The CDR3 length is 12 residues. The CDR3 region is CSVGQGTGELFY. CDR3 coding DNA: TGCAGCGTTGGGCAGGGCACCGGGGAGCTGTTTTAT.